The clone carrying this T cell receptor (beta chain) was picked up a small number of times. As yet, its antigen is unknown. The data were taken from a study of cytomegalovirus exposure and HLA in healthy donors. Broader study findings: A later analysis found most CMV-associated TCR beta chains apparently HLA-restricted. A later look showed TCR association rates differing by HLA locus, highest for DRB1 and lowest for HLA-C.

PCR was performed using 60 Vbeta and 13 Jbeta primers. Libraries were prepared by immunoSEQ multiplex PCR; TCRdb keeps only in-frame clonotypes and omits some of them. The sample gives 65,000 to 70,000 clones, approximately 72% of which show up once; around 9.9% is in the top ten. V shed 3 bases and J shed 1 base, with 18 bases lying between them. There are 17 residues in the CDR3. Germline lookup yields CDR1 MDHEN and CDR2 SYDVKM. The TCR was taken from a woman aged 25 to 45 in good health and CMV-seronegative. J is TRBJ1-2 and V is TRBV28; D possibly corresponds to TRBD1 (5 bases). Sequenced input: PBMCs. CDR3 nucleotide sequence: TGTGCCAGCAGTTTTGGGGTCAGGGTCGGGGGTAACTATGGCTACACCTTC. Protein sequence: CASSFGVRVGGNYGYTF.